This note documents a single TCR beta chain sequence. The record originates from a study of blood T cell repertoires in COVID-19. Study information: COVID-19 samples collected from the United States, Italy and Spain covered acute and convalescent phases. The cDNA or gDNA used as material had been derived from T cells, B-cell-depleted T cells, or PBMCs.

Under the authors' procedure: Using reference gene primer amplification, nucleated cell counts were estimated. Produced via immunoSEQ multiplex PCR; TCRdb's table is partial and in-frame only. The V and J calls and clone size were taken over from that table, and D and trimming were inferred from the DNA. The data contain approximately 100,000 clones, about 80% of them singletons. From germline, CDR1 is SGDLS and CDR2 YYNGEE. CDR3 length equals 13 residues. Trimming took 2 bases from V and 9 from J, leaving 11 bases between them. The chain carries TRBV9 and TRBJ2-2; D gene uncertain. This TCR derives from a woman aged 50 to 60 with acute or convalescent COVID-19. The sample consisted of peripheral blood. The CDR3, as DNA: TGTGCCAGCAGCGTCCCAACTACGAGGGAGCTGTTTTTT. Its protein is CASSVPTTRELFF.